A single sample is the source of the 13 T cell receptor beta chains below, sequenced in a study of PD-L1 blockade in urothelial cancer. Some clones are missing from TCRdb's copy, which holds only in-frame ones; the method was immunoSEQ multiplex PCR. The data contain more than 45,000 clones, more than 75% of them singletons. Time point indicated: peripheral blood 6 weeks after treatment start. Sequencing used PBMCs, obtained around atezolizumab (anti-PD-L1) treatment. The receptors stem from a man aged 55 to 70 with urothelial cancer.

This clone has a handful of counts. V is TRBV7-8 and J is TRBJ1-6, with 9 bases lining up with TRBD1. The CDR3 is made up of 16 amino acids. Trimming removed 5 bases from V and 7 bases from J; junction bases left unmatched: 9. Germline values: CDR1 SGHVS, CDR2 FQNEAQ. Written as DNA, the CDR3 is TGTGCCAGCAGCCCGGCGGGGGGACAGGGAAATTCACCCCTCCACTTT. Protein product: CASSPAGGQGNSPLHF.

The chain uses TRBV19 and TRBJ1-6; 10 positions agree with TRBD1. This CDR3 comprises 16 residues. The germline V gene has CDR1 LNHDA and CDR2 SQIVND (reference sequence). The junction had 2 bases not matched to a gene; V was cut back by 3 bases and J by 3 bases. CDR3: CASSIGQGVYNSPLHF. For the CDR3, the DNA is TGTGCCAGTAGTATTGGACAGGGGGTCTATAATTCACCCCTCCACTTT.

The J gene is TRBJ1-5, the V gene TRBV30; maybe TRBD1 (6 bases). This CDR3 is 15 amino acids long. CDR1 and CDR2 (germline): GTSNPN, SVGIG (reference sequence). V lost 0 bases and J 6 bases, leaving 15 bases between the germline ends. The CDR3 here is CAWSVTAGAGQPQHF. In DNA, the CDR3 is TGTGCCTGGAGTGTCACAGCGGGGGCGGGTCAGCCCCAGCATTTT.

V gene TRBV5-1 combines with J gene TRBJ1-4; D not resolved. Per the germline V gene, CDR1 is SGHRS and CDR2 is YFSETQ. With 0 bases removed from V and 4 bases from J, the gap between germline ends came to 4 bases. This CDR3 has 13 residues. The CDR3 loop is CASSLGVNEKLFF. The CDR3 DNA follows: TGCGCCAGCAGCTTGGGAGTTAATGAAAAACTGTTTTTT.

This chain links TRBV7-3 with TRBJ1-5; TRBD1 aligns across 7 bases. The V and J ends lost 5 bases and 10 bases, in that order; junction bases with no gene match: 8. The CDR3 extends over 13 amino acids. Per germline, CDR1 SGHTA and CDR2 FQGTGA. CDR3 region: CASSPTGTRPQHF. CDR3 DNA: TGTGCCAGCAGCCCGACAGGGACGCGACCCCAGCATTTT.

CDR3 sequence reads: CASSLEGGFPTDTQYF. The CDR3 bases are TGTGCCAGCAGCTTAGAGGGCGGGTTCCCCACAGATACGCAGTATTTT. The V gene is TRBV11-2, the J gene TRBJ2-3, with D tentatively TRBD2 (5 bases). The CDR3 has 16 residues. Between the trimmed V and J ends, which lost 0 bases and 2 bases, there was a span of 12 bases. Germline V CDR1 and CDR2: SGHAT, FQNNGV.

The J gene is TRBJ1-2, the V gene TRBV9; 11 bases map to TRBD1. The CDR3 sequence is 13 residues long. Germline-derived CDR1 and CDR2 are SGDLS and YYNGEE. V was clipped by 3 bases and J by 7 bases; unmatched bases: 2. The CDR3 protein is CASSADRGPGYTF. CDR3 DNA sequence: TGTGCCAGCAGCGCGGACAGGGGGCCTGGCTACACCTTC.

The CDR3 DNA reads as TGCGCCAGCAGCTTGTCAGGGGACACTGAAGCTTTCTTT. Its protein product is CASSLSGDTEAFF. The V gene is TRBV5-1, the J gene TRBJ1-1, with TRBD1 as a possible D gene (6 bases). Trimming cost V 1 base and J 3 bases, with 7 bases left between them. The germline V gene has CDR1 SGHRS and CDR2 YFSETQ. The CDR3 has 13 amino acids.

The genes are TRBV28 and TRBJ1-1; tentative D call: TRBD1 (5 bases). The germline CDR1 and CDR2 sequences are MDHEN and SYDVKM. The CDR3 length is 14 residues. Trimming cost V 6 bases and J 2 bases, with 13 bases left between them. The CDR3 protein is CASRGVGTNTEAFF. The CDR3 DNA reads as TGTGCCAGCAGGGGCGTAGGGACTAACACTGAAGCTTTCTTT.

This clone showed up many times. Other nucleotide sequences from this sample produce the same CDR3. This chain connects TRBV6-6 to TRBJ1-5; D not resolved. The CDR3 length is 12 residues. Looked up from germline, CDR1 is MNHNY and CDR2 is SVGAGI (reference sequence). The V end was cut by 5 bases, the J end by 4 bases, with 6 bases between. The CDR3 region is CASSLDNQPQHF. The CDR3 coding sequence is TGTGCCAGCAGTCTAGATAATCAGCCCCAGCATTTT.

V and J are TRBV4-1 and TRBJ1-2; D may be TRBD1 (5 bases). Germline CDR1 reads MGHRA; CDR2 reads YSYEKL. The germline V and J ends were trimmed by 1 base and 4 bases, with 13 bases remaining between them. This CDR3 is built from 15 residues. The CDR3: CASSQGAGDGYGYTF. DNA of the CDR3: TGCGCCAGCAGCCAAGGGGCGGGGGATGGCTATGGCTACACCTTC.

The rearrangement joins TRBV10-2 to TRBJ1-1, with D tentatively TRBD1 (5 bases). V shed 3 bases and J shed 4 bases, with 12 bases lying between them. The CDR3 is 14 amino acids. The germline CDR1 and CDR2 sequences are WSHSY and SAAADI. CDR3 protein: CASSEPGTATEAFF. CDR3 nucleotides: TGCGCCAGCAGTGAACCGGGGACTGCCACTGAAGCTTTCTTT.

CDR3 loop: CASSESGGLASEQYF. The CDR3 bases are TGCGCCAGCAGTGAGTCCGGGGGACTAGCAAGCGAGCAGTACTTC. The V call is TRBV10-1, the J call TRBJ2-7, with TRBD2 identical over 9 bases. J lost 6 bases, V lost 0 bases, and 6 bases had no gene match. This CDR3 has 15 residues. Germline V lookup: CDR1 WNHNN, CDR2 SYGVQD (reference sequence).